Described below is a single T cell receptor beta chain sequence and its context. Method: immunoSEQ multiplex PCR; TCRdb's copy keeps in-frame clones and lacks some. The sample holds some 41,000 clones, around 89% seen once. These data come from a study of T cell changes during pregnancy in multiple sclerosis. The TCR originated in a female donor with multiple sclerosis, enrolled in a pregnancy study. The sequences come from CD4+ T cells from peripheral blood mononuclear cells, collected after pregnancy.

The CDR3 loop reads CASSRTGGGYTF. The CDR3 DNA follows: TGTGCCAGCAGTCGTACAGGGGGTGGCTACACCTTC. The genes are TRBV6-5 and TRBJ1-2, with 8 bases aligning to TRBD1. J gave up 7 bases and V 5 bases, and 3 bases lay outside the gene matches. The CDR3 has 12 residues. Germline assignment: CDR1 MNHEY and CDR2 SVGAGI.